The next 2 T cell receptor beta chains were all read from a single sample in a study. TCRdb re-analysed the 5' RACE reads in MiXCR, keeping a single row per CDR3 protein. The sample comprises some 5,600 distinct CDR3 sequences, around 60% of which are singletons, and around 10% rests with the top ten. Sample: naive CD4+ T cells sorted from blood. Subset given: naive CD4+ T cells, CD4+CD45RA+CD25-. The source of these receptors is a female donor with breast cancer.

The chain uses TRBV20-1 and TRBJ1-3; D is possibly TRBD1 (6 bases). The germline CDR1 and CDR2 sequences are DFQATT and SNEGSKA (reference sequence). Deletions cut 1 base from V and 6 bases from J, with 10 bases between. The CDR3 is 13 amino acids. Here the CDR3 DNA reads TGCAGTGCTAGAGGGACAGCAGAAAACACCATATATTTT. Translation gives CSARGTAENTIYF.

This chain uses TRBV7-9 with TRBJ1-5, with D unresolved. Trimming removed 2 bases from V and 5 bases from J, with 4 bases in between. Germline V lookup: CDR1 SEHNR, CDR2 FQNEAQ (reference sequence). This CDR3 is 12 amino acids long. The CDR3 spells CASSLIDQPQHF. The CDR3 coding sequence is TGTGCCAGCAGCTTAATAGATCAGCCCCAGCATTTT.